Each of the 17 T cell receptor beta chains below was sequenced from the same sample in a study of cytomegalovirus exposure and HLA in healthy donors. With 60 Vbeta and 13 Jbeta primers, the PCR was carried out. Sequencing used immunoSEQ multiplex PCR; TCRdb keeps in-frame clones, though not all of them. The table records over 100,000 clones, roughly 63% of them present only once. The sequencing sample was made of PBMCs. The receptors originated from a man aged 40-50 years in good health and CMV-seropositive.

The chain is built from TRBV4-1 and TRBJ2-1, with D possibly matching TRBD2 (7 bases). Trimming left V 1 base short and J 4 bases short, with 14 bases between. The germline V gene encodes CDR1 MGHRA and CDR2 YSYEKL. The CDR3 is 16 residues long. The CDR3 DNA is TGCGCCAGCAGCCAAGTCGGTGGGGGGGCTTACAATGAGCAGTTCTTC. This sequence encodes CASSQVGGGAYNEQFF.

The chain recombines TRBV2 with TRBJ1-5; D remains unclear. The CDR3 has 13 amino acids. Germline lookup yields CDR1 SNHLY and CDR2 FYNNEI. The germline V and J ends were trimmed by 4 bases and 2 bases, with 6 bases remaining between them. DNA for the CDR3: TGTGCCAGCAGTGTTAAGCGCAATCAGCCCCAGCATTTT. The encoded protein is CASSVKRNQPQHF.

The chain is built from TRBV6-1 and TRBJ1-5; D perhaps matches TRBD1 (5 bases). Trimming pared 5 bases from V and 4 bases from J, leaving 9 bases between. Germline values: CDR1 MNHNS, CDR2 SASEGT. There are 13 residues in the CDR3. CDR3 sequence: CASSLRANQPQHF. The CDR3 DNA reads as TGTGCCAGCAGTCTCAGGGCGAATCAGCCCCAGCATTTT.

The chain carries TRBV30 and TRBJ2-5; 13 nucleotides agree with TRBD2. The germline gives CDR1 GTSNPN, CDR2 SVGIG (reference sequence). With 3 bases clipped from V and 4 bases from J, the junction kept 5 bases outside the gene matches. CDR3 length: 15 residues. DNA for the CDR3: TGTGCCTGGAGCTTTGGACTAGCGGGAGTAGAGACCCAGTACTTC. Protein product: CAWSFGLAGVETQYF.

This clone was recorded a few times. The V call is TRBV9, the J call TRBJ2-1; TRBD2 might be the D (5 bases). Germline CDR1 and CDR2: SGDLS and YYNGEE. The length of the CDR3 is 14 residues. Trimming shortened V by 7 bases and J by 9 bases, and 20 bases separated the two germline ends. CDR3 sequence reads: CASLPLAQGLEQFF. CDR3 in DNA: TGTGCCAGCCTTCCCCTGGCACAAGGACTTGAGCAGTTCTTC.

The rearrangement links TRBV5-1 to TRBJ1-1; 8 bases match TRBD1. V lost 3 bases to trimming and J lost 4 bases; unmatched junction nucleotides: 5. Germline assignment: CDR1 SGHRS and CDR2 YFSETQ. The CDR3 covers 14 residues. The CDR3 loop is CASSWGQESTEAFF. The CDR3, as DNA: TGCGCCAGCAGCTGGGGACAGGAGAGCACTGAAGCTTTCTTT.

V gene TRBV7-3 combines with J gene TRBJ1-2; D is perhaps TRBD1 (6 bases). This CDR3 region has 14 residues. V lost 5 bases and J lost 4, with 14 bases in between. Germline values: CDR1 SGHTA, CDR2 FQGTGA. The CDR3 DNA is TGTGCCAGCAGCCGCGGGGGGGGCACCTATGGCTACACCTTC. It translates to CASSRGGGTYGYTF.

This rearrangement joins TRBV9 to TRBJ2-1, with 9 bases lining up with TRBD2. This CDR3 comprises 15 residues. The V and J ends lost 4 bases and 2 bases, in that order; junction bases with no gene match: 4. Per germline, CDR1 SGDLS and CDR2 YYNGEE. CDR3 in DNA: TGTGCCAGCAGCTCGACTAGCGGAGCCTACAATGAGCAGTTCTTC. It is translated as CASSSTSGAYNEQFF.

This chain uses TRBV5-6 with TRBJ2-5; TRBD1 matches 8 bases. The germline CDR1 and CDR2 sequences are SGHDT and YYEEEE. J gave up 4 bases and V 4 bases, and 12 bases lay outside the gene matches. CDR3 length equals 16 residues. This CDR3 is CASSLQTGVWGETQYF. CDR3 DNA: TGTGCCAGCAGCCTCCAGACAGGGGTATGGGGAGAGACCCAGTACTTC.

The table lists this clone with a few counts. The rearrangement uses TRBV5-1 and TRBJ2-6; possibly TRBD1 for D (5 bases). The CDR3 runs 17 residues. Germline CDR1 is SGHRS and CDR2 is YFSETQ. Trimming left V 0 bases short and J 0 bases short, with 10 bases between. CDR3 residues: CASSLGQFNSGANVLTF. CDR3 nucleotide sequence: TGCGCCAGCAGCTTGGGACAGTTTAACTCTGGGGCCAACGTCCTGACTTTC.

This clone turned up a few times. The rearrangement links TRBV11-2 to TRBJ2-7; 7 bases align to TRBD1. Germline lookup yields CDR1 SGHAT and CDR2 FQNNGV. V lost 2 bases to trimming and J lost 1 base; unmatched junction nucleotides: 2. The CDR3 length is 14 residues. The CDR3 protein is CASSLSGGSYEQYF. The CDR3 DNA is TGTGCCAGCAGCTTATCAGGGGGTTCCTACGAGCAGTACTTC.

This sequence joins TRBV5-1 and TRBJ1-1; D gene uncertain. The length of the CDR3 is 15 residues. Between the trimmed V and J ends, which lost 2 bases and 0 bases, there was a span of 11 bases. Germline V gives CDR1 SGHRS, CDR2 YFSETQ. CDR3 DNA sequence: TGCGCCAGCAGCTTCTCACTGATGATGAACACTGAAGCTTTCTTT. Translated, it gives CASSFSLMMNTEAFF.

This clone appeared a few times. CDR3 in amino acids: CASSLGGGGIYNEQFF. For the CDR3, the DNA is TGTGCCAGCAGCTTAGGGGGCGGGGGGATTTACAATGAGCAGTTCTTC. The chain links TRBV11-3 to TRBJ2-1; TRBD2 agrees at 8 bases. Losses at the gene ends were 1 base for V and 4 bases for J; bases not matched to a gene: 6. Germline V gene sequence: CDR1 SGHNT, CDR2 YENEEA. There are 16 residues in the CDR3.

This clone has more than one count but fewer than ten. The gene calls are TRBV6-5 and TRBJ1-1; D remains unclear. The CDR3 has 16 residues. Trimming left V 0 bases short and J 6 bases short, with 17 bases between. CDR1 is MNHEY and CDR2 is SVGAGI in the germline V gene. The CDR3 DNA follows: TGTGCCAGCAGTTACTCCCAATTTGTCGAAGCCTCTGAAGCTTTCTTT. It specifies CASSYSQFVEASEAFF.

V and J are TRBV10-2 and TRBJ2-7, with 9 bases aligning to TRBD1. This CDR3 region has 14 residues. Looked up from germline, CDR1 is WSHSY and CDR2 is SAAADI. Unmatched junction bases numbered 5, after V lost 3 bases and J lost 5 bases. This CDR3 is CASSDTGGQNEQYF. The CDR3 bases are TGCGCCAGCAGTGATACAGGGGGCCAGAACGAGCAGTACTTC.

This clone has just one count. The chain is built from TRBV19 and TRBJ2-7, with 14 bases aligning to TRBD2. The CDR3 contains 18 residues. Germline V gene lookup returns CDR1 LNHDA and CDR2 SQIVND (reference sequence). V shed 5 bases and J 0 bases; nucleotides not matched to a gene: 9. The chain's CDR3 is CASSSGLAGGHSSYEQYF. The CDR3 DNA follows: TGTGCCAGTAGTTCCGGACTAGCGGGAGGCCATAGCTCCTACGAGCAGTACTTC.

V is TRBV10-1 and J is TRBJ2-3, with unresolved D. V gave up 5 bases and J gave up 1 base, with 10 bases separating them. The CDR3 runs to 14 residues. The germline V gene has CDR1 WNHNN and CDR2 SYGVQD (reference sequence). As DNA, the CDR3 is TGCGCCAGCAGTTCCCCGACTCGCACAGATACGCAGTATTTT. This encodes CASSSPTRTDTQYF.